The T cell receptor (beta chain) under discussion was sequenced for a study of molecular identifiers for immune sequencing clone quantification. Overall study results and limits: A shared barcode on identical TCR molecules could lead to underestimated sizes for highly expanded clones. A single cell's spiked Jurkat TCR RNA was reportedly detectable among about a million naive cells.

The authors sorted naive CD8 T cells as CD8+CD4-CCR7+CD45RA+. Bulk libraries came from a prior protocol with listed TCR primers. TCRdb reanalysed the PCR reads using MiXCR and keeps one entry per CDR3 protein. Of about 320,000 distinct CDR3 sequences listed, 20% to 25% are singletons. This clonotype was observed at least ten times. No antigen is known for it. The germline V gene has CDR1 MGHRA and CDR2 YSYEKL. V shed 1 base, J shed 5 bases, and the junction held 7 bases outside the gene matches. There are 17 residues in the CDR3. This clonotype was sampled from a human donor in good health. Some libraries in this study had Jurkat cell RNA spiked in. The chain is built from TRBV4-1 and TRBJ1-5, with 11 bases matching TRBD1. Input material: naive CD8+ T cells from blood, with Jurkat cell RNA spiked in. Subset meaning: FACS-sorted CD8+CD4-CCR7+CD45RA+ naive T cells. The CDR3 reads CASSQGTGGGLYQPQHF. The CDR3 DNA reads TGCGCCAGCAGCCAAGGGACAGGGGGCGGTTTGTATCAGCCCCAGCATTTT.